A single TCR beta chain is shown here with its context. Original data processing: Researchers report that nucleated cell counts were estimated from reference gene primer amplification. Sequencing used immunoSEQ multiplex PCR; TCRdb keeps in-frame clones, though not all of them. That table gives V, J and clone size, and the DNA gave D and trimming. The sample holds about 100,000 clones; about 89% are singletons and the top ten take around 0.94%. The CDR3 is made up of 14 amino acids. CDR1 is SEHNR, CDR2 FQNEAQ, per germline (reference sequence). Losses at the gene ends were 5 bases for V and 7 bases for J; bases not matched to a gene: 5. This entry belongs to a study of blood T cell repertoires in COVID-19. Looking at the study overall: The United States, Italy and Spain were the sources of the acute and convalescent COVID-19 samples. T cells, B-cell-depleted T cells, or PBMCs supplied cDNA or gDNA.

The TCR was taken from a man in his 60s with acute or convalescent COVID-19. The sequenced material came from peripheral blood. This rearrangement joins TRBV7-9 to TRBJ2-1; 10 bases align to TRBD1. CDR3 DNA: TGTGCCAGCAGCACCCGACAGGGGGCTAATGAGCAGTTCTTC. Translated, it gives CASSTRQGANEQFF.